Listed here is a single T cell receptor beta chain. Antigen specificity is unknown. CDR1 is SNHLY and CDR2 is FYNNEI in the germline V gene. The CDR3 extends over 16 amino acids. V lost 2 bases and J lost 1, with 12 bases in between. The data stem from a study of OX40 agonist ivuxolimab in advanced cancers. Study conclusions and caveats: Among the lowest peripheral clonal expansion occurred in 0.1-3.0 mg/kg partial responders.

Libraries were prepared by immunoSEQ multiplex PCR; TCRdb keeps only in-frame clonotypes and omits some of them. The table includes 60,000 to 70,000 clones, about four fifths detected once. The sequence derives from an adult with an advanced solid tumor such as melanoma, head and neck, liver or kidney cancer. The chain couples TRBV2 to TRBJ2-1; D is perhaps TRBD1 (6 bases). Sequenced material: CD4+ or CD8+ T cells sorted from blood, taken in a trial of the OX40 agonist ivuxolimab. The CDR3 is CASSETRQGSYNEQFF. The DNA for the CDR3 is TGTGCCAGCAGTGAAACTAGGCAGGGGTCCTACAATGAGCAGTTCTTC.